This TCR beta chain originates from a study of blood T cell repertoires in COVID-19. The overall study: Collection of acute and convalescent COVID-19 samples took place in the United States, Italy and Spain. T cells, B-cell-depleted T cells, or PBMCs provided the cDNA or gDNA that served as material.

The table came from immunoSEQ multiplex PCR; TCRdb's copy has only in-frame clones and leaves some out. Of around 77,000 clones in the sample, about nine tenths were seen once. The J segment lost 5 bases and the V segment lost 0 bases, leaving 9 bases of the junction unmatched. This CDR3 spans 16 amino acids. The germline gives CDR1 SGDLS, CDR2 YYNGEE. Sequenced sample: peripheral blood. The rearrangement joins TRBV9 to TRBJ2-5, with TRBD2 matching over 8 bases. The clonotype was recovered from a man in his sixties or seventies with active or convalescent COVID-19. The CDR3 nucleotides read TGTGCCAGCAGCGTAGCGGGAGGGTTTGGGAGGGAGACCCAGTACTTC. It codes for CASSVAGGFGRETQYF.